These 17 T cell receptor beta chains share one sample of origin, sequenced in a study of regulatory T cells in long-lasting Graves disease. In building TCR beta libraries, iRepertoire HTBI primers were used together with Arm-PCR of CDR3 regions. Via MiXCR, TCRdb re-called the multiplex PCR reads, giving one row per CDR3 protein. Counted here are about 620,000 distinct CDR3 sequences, 16% occurring once; the ten biggest clones make up 15% to 20%. Time point defined: newly diagnosed GD, antithyroid drugs for less than 3 months. There was RNA extracted from PBMCs, and the TCR library was made from it. Separately, the same data were catalogued under a study of T cells in Graves' hyperthyroidism and ophthalmopathy.

Here the sequenced sample was peripheral blood mononuclear cells (PBMCs), taken at new diagnosis, from a patient treated with antithyroid drugs. The receptors were sampled from a woman between 25 and 40 years old with Graves disease.

This clonotype was counted many times. The V gene is TRBV10-2, the J gene TRBJ1-5; perhaps TRBD1 as D (5 bases). Trimming removed 7 bases at V and 4 bases at J, with 14 bases between. Germline V gene sequence: CDR1 WSHSY, CDR2 SAAADI. The CDR3 consists of 14 residues. The CDR3 loop is CASTEQGLNQPQHF. CDR3 DNA: TGCGCCAGCACCGAGCAGGGCCTTAATCAGCCCCAGCATTTT.

This clonotype was picked up many times. This chain joins TRBV12-3 or TRBV12-4 and TRBJ2-7; 7 bases align to TRBD1. Trimming at V came to 1 base and at J to 3 bases, leaving 6 bases not matched to a gene. The CDR3 spans 15 residues. CDR3 bases: TGTGCCAGCAGTTTAGGGGACAGATTTTACTACGAGCAGTACTTC. It codes for CASSLGDRFYYEQYF.

This clonotype was picked up a small number of times. The chain employs TRBV4-1 and TRBJ2-7, with D perhaps assigned TRBD1 or TRBD2 (5 bases each). Trimming removed 3 bases from V and 1 base from J, with 16 bases in between. The CDR3 covers 16 residues. Germline-derived CDR1 and CDR2 are MGHRA and YSYEKL. DNA for the CDR3: TGCGCCAGCAGCCACGAAGGGACGGCAGCTTCCTACGAGCAGTACTTC. Translated: CASSHEGTAASYEQYF.

This clonotype was counted ten times or more. The gene calls are TRBV29-1 and TRBJ2-5; TRBD1 matches 7 bases. Unmatched junction bases numbered 7, after V lost 7 bases and J lost 5 bases. Per germline, CDR1 SQVTM and CDR2 ANQGSEA. The CDR3 extends over 12 amino acids. CDR3 protein: CSDLNRGETQYF. The CDR3 DNA reads TGCAGCGACCTGAACAGGGGCGAGACCCAGTACTTC.

This clonotype was recorded many times. The V and J genes are TRBV6-2 or TRBV6-3 and TRBJ1-5; D is unresolved. Trimming cost V 4 bases and J 6 bases, with 10 bases left between them. This CDR3 has 13 residues. The germline gives CDR1 MNHEY, CDR2 SVGEGT. CDR3: CASSLEGVQPQHF. The CDR3 bases are TGTGCCAGCAGTTTAGAGGGAGTTCAGCCCCAGCATTTT.

This clonotype was detected many times. The chain combines TRBV2 with TRBJ1-4; D is perhaps TRBD1 (5 bases). This CDR3 contains 12 residues. Germline-derived CDR1 and CDR2 are SNHLY and FYNNEI. Trimming left V 11 bases short and J 10 bases short, with 17 bases between. This chain's CDR3 is CASRRDGGKLFF. CDR3 nucleotide sequence: TGTGCCTCACGCCGGGACGGCGGAAAACTGTTTTTT.

This clonotype was recorded a few times. The V gene is TRBV20-1, the J gene TRBJ1-5; a weak D match, TRBD1 (6 bases). Trimming cost V 1 base and J 6 bases, with 13 bases left between them. The CDR3 is 14 amino acids. Germline loops: CDR1 DFQATT, CDR2 SNEGSKA (reference sequence). CDR3 DNA sequence: TGCAGTGCTAGAGGTGGGGAGGGGGGTCAGCCCCAGCATTTT. Translated: CSARGGEGGQPQHF.

The V call is TRBV15, the J call TRBJ2-7, with D possibly matching TRBD2 (6 bases). Germline V CDR1 and CDR2: LNHNV, YYDKDF (reference sequence). The CDR3 totals 15 residues. V lost 0 bases and J lost 0, with 9 bases in between. Written as DNA, the CDR3 is TGTGCCACCAGCAGAGAGAACGGGGGCTCCTACGAGCAGTACTTC. Translation gives CATSRENGGSYEQYF.

Only a few counts were recorded for this clonotype. The V gene is TRBV18, the J gene TRBJ2-7; TRBD2 is a possible D gene (6 bases). Trimming left V 0 bases short and J 5 bases short, with 11 bases between. CDR1 and CDR2 (germline): KGHSH, LQKENI. The CDR3 extends over 14 amino acids. The DNA of the CDR3 is TGTGCCAGCTCACCACCGGCCGGAGGGGACGAGCAGTACTTC. Translating gives CASSPPAGGDEQYF.

This clonotype was observed a few times. The chain carries TRBV5-5 and TRBJ1-4; D gene ambiguous. Germline loops: CDR1 SGHKS, CDR2 YYEKEE (reference sequence). This CDR3 is built from 13 residues. V was pared by 4 bases and J by 10 bases, with 14 bases between. CDR3: CASSPRGSGKLFF. The CDR3 DNA sequence: TGTGCCAGCAGCCCTCGAGGGTCCGGAAAACTGTTTTTT.

In this sample, this clonotype turned up many times. The chain employs TRBV18 and TRBJ1-1, with a weak D call TRBD1 (6 bases). The CDR3 totals 16 residues. Germline CDR1 KGHSH, CDR2 LQKENI. Trimming took 0 bases from V and 1 from J, leaving 12 bases between them. The CDR3 sequence: CASSPPPGGRNTEAFF. For the CDR3, the DNA is TGTGCCAGCTCACCACCTCCCGGGGGCAGGAACACTGAAGCTTTCTTT.

The rearrangement uses TRBV7-2 and TRBJ1-4, with D perhaps matching TRBD1 (5 bases). Germline values: CDR1 SGHTA, CDR2 FQGNSA. The CDR3 is made up of 15 amino acids. V lost 2 bases and J lost 3, with 10 bases in between. The CDR3 nucleotides read TGTGCCAGCAGCTTACAGGGACTGGCTAATGAAAAACTGTTTTTT. Protein sequence: CASSLQGLANEKLFF.

V and J are TRBV19 and TRBJ1-5; 9 bases fit TRBD1. Germline V lookup: CDR1 LNHDA, CDR2 SQIVND (reference sequence). The CDR3 is 16 amino acids. J lost 4 bases, V lost 5 bases, and 9 bases had no gene match. The CDR3 region is CASSFPGQGKNQPQHF. CDR3 sequence (DNA): TGTGCCAGTAGTTTCCCGGGACAGGGAAAGAATCAGCCCCAGCATTTT.

This clonotype showed up many times. This chain connects TRBV12-3 or TRBV12-4 to TRBJ2-7; 8 bases are shared with TRBD1. Trimming took 5 bases from V and 5 from J; bases not matched to a gene: 2. The CDR3 contains 12 residues. The DNA for the CDR3 is TGTGCCAGCAGTCAGGACAGGGACGAGCAGTACTTC. Its translation: CASSQDRDEQYF.

This clonotype occurred many times. The chain joins TRBV2 to TRBJ1-2; D remains unclear. Trimming removed 5 bases at V and 4 bases at J, with 8 bases between. This CDR3 has 12 amino acids. Looked up from germline, CDR1 is SNHLY and CDR2 is FYNNEI. The CDR3 loop reads CASSPMVYGYTF. For the CDR3, the DNA is TGTGCCAGCAGTCCCATGGTCTATGGCTACACCTTC.

For this clonotype: A much larger clone differs by one base, so this may be a read error. J is TRBJ2-7 and V is TRBV6-1; TRBD1 is a possible D gene (5 bases). There are 15 residues in the CDR3. The germline V gene encodes CDR1 MNHNS and CDR2 SASEGT. CDR3 nucleotide sequence: TGTGCCAGCAGTGCGGACACCTCGAGCTCCTACGAGCAGCACTTC. Protein product: CASSADTSSSYEQHF.

This clonotype came up a few times. The chain carries TRBV27 and TRBJ2-2; 9 bases align to TRBD2. Germline CDR1 MNHEY, CDR2 SMNVEV (reference sequence). This CDR3 is 15 amino acids long. After removal of 2 bases from V and 4 bases from J, the junction contained 2 bases not matched to a gene. The CDR3 coding sequence is TGTGCCAGCAGTTTAGTAGCGGGAGTCACCGGGGAGCTGTTTTTT. It yields the protein CASSLVAGVTGELFF.